This passage covers 26 T cell receptor beta chains from one sample sequenced in a study of blood T cell repertoires in COVID-19 (dated by TCRdb to 2019 to 2021). The receptor library was made with the immunoSEQ multiplex PCR assay. This immuneACCESS table, as held by TCRdb, lists in-frame sequences with V and J called but not all clones. Of the missing ones, under half trace to an unresolved V gene in checked studies; the others have no known cause. The sample table holds 160,000 or so clones, of which approximately 80% were seen once. The ten top clones hold roughly 15% of the sample. The sequenced material came from PBMCs or T cells enriched from blood (not recorded which). The receptors here all came from a man aged 50 or older who had recovered from COVID-19.

The V gene is TRBV7-3, the J gene TRBJ2-5; tentatively, D is TRBD1 (6 bases). Germline values: CDR1 SGHTA, CDR2 FQGTGA. Between the trimmed V and J ends, which lost 1 base and 2 bases, there was a span of 11 bases. This CDR3 is 15 amino acids long. CDR3 coding DNA: TGTGCCAGCAGCTTAATGTCAGGGGATCAAGAGACCCAGTACTTC. It is translated as CASSLMSGDQETQYF.

V usage is TRBV3-1 (or the pseudogene TRBV3-2) and J usage is TRBJ2-7, with D unclear. Germline values: CDR1 LGHDT, CDR2 YNNKEL (reference sequence). CDR3 length equals 12 residues. Trimming cost V 3 bases and J 5 bases, with 8 bases left between them. This chain's CDR3 is CASSHSVNEQYF. CDR3 bases: TGTGCCAGCAGCCATTCGGTAAACGAGCAGTACTTC.

The chain links TRBV11-2 to TRBJ1-5, with D perhaps matching TRBD1 (5 bases). Trimming left V 1 base short and J 4 bases short, with 11 bases between. The CDR3 sequence is 15 residues long. Per germline, CDR1 SGHAT and CDR2 FQNNGV. The DNA for the CDR3 is TGTGCCAGCAGCTTAGGTCAGGGTGGGAATCAGCCCCAGCATTTT. This sequence encodes CASSLGQGGNQPQHF.

The chain joins TRBV7-3 to TRBJ2-3, with 9 bases matching TRBD2. V lost 0 bases to trimming and J lost 6 bases; unmatched junction nucleotides: 13. This CDR3 contains 18 residues. Per germline, CDR1 SGHTA and CDR2 FQGTGA. CDR3 sequence: CASSLTVASGVKGDTQYF. The CDR3 region has the DNA TGTGCCAGCAGCTTAACGGTCGCTAGCGGGGTAAAAGGGGATACGCAGTATTTT.

A word on this clone: In this CDR3 the conserved last residue, phenylalanine or tryptophan, is missing, so a read error is likely. The DNA is omitted, as the CDR3 cannot be located on it reliably, and the CDR3 follows TCRdb's listing. V and J are TRBV2 and TRBJ1-4; the table gives TRBD1 as D, unverified against the DNA. A total of 8 residues make up the CDR3, ends included. Germline V gene sequence: CDR1 SNHLY, CDR2 FYNNEI. The CDR3 here is CASSLSGA.

The chain uses TRBV18 and TRBJ2-3, with D hard to call. The germline gives CDR1 KGHSH, CDR2 LQKENI. V lost 5 bases, J lost 2 bases, and 11 bases lay in between. The CDR3 is 14 amino acids. In DNA form, the CDR3 reads TGTGCCAGCTCAGAAGCCCCCCCCACAGATACGCAGTATTTT. Residues: CASSEAPPTDTQYF.

The rearrangement links TRBV10-3 to TRBJ1-5; D gene ambiguous. Germline V gene sequence: CDR1 ENHRY, CDR2 SYGVKD. V was trimmed by 6 bases and J by 4 bases, leaving 7 bases between them. The CDR3 consists of 12 residues. The CDR3 here is CAISNSNQPQHF. In nucleotides, the CDR3 is TGTGCCATCAGCAACTCGAATCAGCCCCAGCATTTT.

The V gene is TRBV5-8, the J gene TRBJ1-4, with 11 positions matching TRBD1. Germline CDR1 and CDR2: SGHTS and YDEGEE. CDR3 size: 15 residues. V lost 4 bases, J lost 4 bases, and 3 bases stayed unmatched. For the CDR3, the DNA is TGTGCCAGCAGCCCGGGACAGGGGGTTAATGAAAAACTGTTTTTT. It yields the protein CASSPGQGVNEKLFF.

This clone has just one count. This chain uses TRBV9 with TRBJ1-2, with 8 nucleotides matching TRBD1. The CDR3 is 14 residues long. The trim removed 0 bases at V and 9 bases at J, leaving 7 bases unmatched. Per the germline V gene, CDR1 is SGDLS and CDR2 is YYNGEE. CDR3 DNA sequence: TGTGCCAGCAGCGTAGGGACAGGGTCACTTAGCTACACCTTC. This encodes CASSVGTGSLSYTF.

In the case of this clone: One end of the junction is discordant with germline, which a read error may explain. This rearrangement joins TRBV5-1 to TRBJ2-7, with unresolved D. The CDR3 has 13 amino acids. The germline gives CDR1 SGHRS, CDR2 YFSETQ. CDR3 sequence: CASRFRSSYEQYF. The DNA of the CDR3 is TGCGCCAGCCGCTTCCGGAGCTCCTACGAGCAGTACTTC. The full variable domain, completed using reference TRBV5-1 and TRBJ2-7, is KAGVTQTPRYLIKTRGQQVTLSCSPISGHRSVSWYQQTPGQGLQFLFEYFSETQRNKGNFPGRFSGRQFSNSRSEMNVSTLELGDSALYLCASRFRSSYEQYFGPGTRLTVT.

V is TRBV6-5 and J is TRBJ1-6; D gene ambiguous. The V and J ends lost 3 bases and 9 bases respectively, with 18 bases between them. The CDR3 consists of 16 residues. Germline values: CDR1 MNHEY, CDR2 SVGAGI. The CDR3 DNA is TGTGCCAGCAGTTATACCTCCCCGGGAGCAGGTTCACCCCTCCACTTT. Amino acid sequence: CASSYTSPGAGSPLHF.

This rearrangement joins TRBV30 to TRBJ2-5, with D tentatively TRBD2 (6 bases). V was clipped by 4 bases and J by 0 bases, with 12 bases between them. The CDR3 totals 14 residues. CDR1 is GTSNPN and CDR2 is SVGIG in the germline V gene (reference sequence). CDR3: CAWTGRGNQETQYF. The CDR3 DNA reads as TGTGCCTGGACCGGTCGGGGGAACCAAGAGACCCAGTACTTC.

This chain uses TRBV7-9 with TRBJ2-1; D perhaps matches TRBD2 (6 bases). The V end lost 5 bases, the J end lost 9 bases, and 14 bases lay between the germline ends. Germline values: CDR1 SEHNR, CDR2 FQNEAQ (reference sequence). There are 13 residues in the CDR3. CDR3 region: CASSPYGGGEQFF. DNA of the CDR3: TGTGCCAGCAGCCCATACGGGGGTGGTGAGCAGTTCTTC.

The chain combines TRBV19 with TRBJ1-1; D gene uncertain. Germline V gene sequence: CDR1 LNHDA, CDR2 SQIVND (reference sequence). V lost 3 bases and J 4 bases, leaving 12 bases between the germline ends. The CDR3 spans 14 residues. The CDR3 reads CASSIRGAGTEAFF. For the CDR3, the DNA is TGTGCCAGTAGTATCCGTGGAGCGGGCACTGAAGCTTTCTTT.

This chain connects TRBV5-4 to TRBJ1-4; D not certain. Trimming shortened V by 3 bases and J by 7 bases, and 19 bases separated the two germline ends. The germline CDR1 and CDR2 sequences are SGHNT and YYREEE (reference sequence). The CDR3 runs to 16 residues. The CDR3 coding sequence is TGTGCCAGCAGCTCCCGACGGGAGGGAGGAACTGAAAAACTGTTTTTT. Its translation: CASSSRREGGTEKLFF.

The CDR3 region has the DNA TGTGCCAGCAGAGAAGAGGACTCTCAAGAGACCCAGTACTTC. This codes for CASREEDSQETQYF. V usage is TRBV7-9 and J usage is TRBJ2-5; D is perhaps TRBD2 (5 bases). Per the germline V gene, CDR1 is SEHNR and CDR2 is FQNEAQ (reference sequence). Trimming took 6 bases from V and 2 from J, leaving 13 bases between them. CDR3 size: 14 residues.

The V call is TRBV29-1, the J call TRBJ1-1, with D uncertain. Germline CDR1 reads SQVTM; CDR2 reads ANQGSEA. Between the trimmed V and J ends, which lost 5 bases and 0 bases, there was a span of 10 bases. The CDR3 extends over 13 amino acids. The CDR3 protein is CSVTQTMNTEAFF. In DNA, the CDR3 is TGCAGCGTTACCCAAACTATGAACACTGAAGCTTTCTTT.

The chain couples TRBV19 to TRBJ1-6; TRBD1 aligns across 8 bases. CDR3 length equals 15 residues. With 4 bases clipped from V and 6 bases from J, the junction kept 5 bases outside the gene matches. CDR1 is LNHDA, CDR2 SQIVND, per germline (reference sequence). CDR3 sequence reads: CASSKQGAGNSPLHF. The CDR3 nucleotides are TGTGCCAGTAGTAAGCAGGGGGCGGGTAATTCACCCCTCCACTTT.

V gene TRBV18 combines with J gene TRBJ1-5, with D perhaps matching TRBD1 (6 bases). Germline CDR1 and CDR2: KGHSH and LQKENI. The V gene lost 1 base and the J gene lost 1 base, with 11 bases spanning the gap. The CDR3 runs 16 residues. This CDR3 is CASSPQRQGSNQPQHF. CDR3 bases: TGTGCCAGCTCACCACAGCGGCAGGGGAGCAATCAGCCCCAGCATTTT.

V and J are TRBV24-1 and TRBJ2-1; 8 nucleotides match TRBD1. Per germline, CDR1 KGHDR and CDR2 SFDVKD. The V and J ends lost 3 bases and 3 bases, in that order; junction bases with no gene match: 3. CDR3 size: 15 residues. The CDR3 sequence is CATSDTGTGYNEQFF. CDR3 in DNA: TGTGCCACCAGTGATACCGGGACAGGCTACAATGAGCAGTTCTTC.

The V call is TRBV28, the J call TRBJ2-3; 11 bases line up with TRBD1. This CDR3 has 18 residues. The germline V gene has CDR1 MDHEN and CDR2 SYDVKM. Unmatched junction bases numbered 15, after V lost 5 bases and J lost 5 bases. As DNA, the CDR3 is TGTGCCAGCAGTACCCCTTTCGGACAGGGGGCGTCTGGAGATACGCAGTATTTT. Amino acid sequence: CASSTPFGQGASGDTQYF.

The gene calls are TRBV12-3 or TRBV12-4 and TRBJ1-1; no definite D call. The CDR3 contains 13 residues. Between the trimmed V and J ends, which lost 6 bases and 5 bases, there was a span of 13 bases. The CDR3 nucleotides read TGTGCCAGCAGGCCCGGGGTATGGACTGAAGCTTTCTTT. Its protein product is CASRPGVWTEAFF.

CDR3 sequence (DNA): TGTGCCAGCAGCTTGGGACAGGCAAACACTGAAGCTTTCTTT. The encoded protein is CASSLGQANTEAFF. The chain is built from TRBV5-8 and TRBJ1-1, with D possibly matching TRBD1 (6 bases). Germline CDR1 and CDR2: SGHTS and YDEGEE. This CDR3 region has 14 residues. Trimming pared 0 bases from V and 2 bases from J, leaving 8 bases between.

The gene calls are TRBV12-3 or TRBV12-4 and TRBJ1-2; no clear D gene. V was clipped by 5 bases and J by 4 bases, with 11 bases between them. The CDR3 spans 13 residues. The CDR3: CASSPSGSYGYTF. The CDR3 DNA reads as TGTGCCAGCAGTCCGTCGGGGAGCTATGGCTACACCTTC.

The rearrangement links TRBV7-9 to TRBJ1-1; D not certain. The CDR3 contains 14 residues. The germline V and J ends were trimmed by 4 bases and 4 bases, with 13 bases remaining between them. Germline CDR1 reads SEHNR; CDR2 reads FQNEAQ (reference sequence). CDR3 protein: CASSSRERSTEAFF. The CDR3 bases are TGTGCCAGCAGCTCTAGGGAGAGGAGCACTGAAGCTTTCTTT.

The rearrangement joins TRBV27 to TRBJ1-6, with D possibly matching TRBD1 (5 bases). Germline loops: CDR1 MNHEY, CDR2 SMNVEV (reference sequence). There are 14 residues in the CDR3. V shed 3 bases and J shed 12 bases, with 15 bases lying between them. CDR3 nucleotide sequence: TGTGCCAGCAGTTTTGGGACGGAGGGAGAACCCCTCCACTTT. Its translation is CASSFGTEGEPLHF.